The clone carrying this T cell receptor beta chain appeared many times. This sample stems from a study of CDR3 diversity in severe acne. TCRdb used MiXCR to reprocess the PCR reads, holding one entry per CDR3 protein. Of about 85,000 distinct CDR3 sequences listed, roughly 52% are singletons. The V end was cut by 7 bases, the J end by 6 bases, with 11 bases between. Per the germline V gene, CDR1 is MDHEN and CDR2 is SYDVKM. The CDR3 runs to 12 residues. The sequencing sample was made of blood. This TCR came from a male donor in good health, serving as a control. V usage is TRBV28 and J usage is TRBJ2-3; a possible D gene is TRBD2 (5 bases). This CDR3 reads CASNRGTDTQYF. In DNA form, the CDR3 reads TGTGCCAGCAATCGGGGTACCGATACGCAGTATTTT. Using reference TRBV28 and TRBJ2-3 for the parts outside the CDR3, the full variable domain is DVKVTQSSRYLVKRTGEKVFLECVQDMDHENMFWYRQDPGLGLRLIYFSYDVKMKEKGDIPEGYSVSREKKERFSLILESASTNQTSMYLCASNRGTDTQYFGPGTRLTVL.